Listed below are T cell receptor beta chains from one sample, sequenced in a study of T cells after yellow fever vaccination. TCRdb called the 5' RACE reads again in MiXCR, with one record for every CDR3 protein. The sample holds 100,000 to 150,000 distinct CDR3 sequences, 6.5% to 8% seen once. This sample comprised CD4+ T cells sorted from PBMCs, obtained approximately 11 days after the first yellow fever vaccination. These receptors came from a man aged 18 to 29 who received the YFV17D yellow fever vaccine. Each CDR3 is given with its conserved first and last residue. The order of the fields is V gene, J gene, D gene, clone size, CDR3 DNA, CDR3 protein. The D gene is left open where the match is weak. Part of the rows lack a size; the others show once, few, many or a class for expanded clones.

>TRBV9|TRBJ2-1|TRBD2|many
TGTGCCAGCAGCTCCCAAGTGCGGGGGGACGTCTTGAATGAGCAGTTCTTC
CASSSQVRGDVLNEQFF
>TRBV12-3/TRBV12-4|TRBJ1-1|.|many
TGTGCCAGCAGGCGGGACGGAGGATTGTTAACTGAAGCTTTCTTT
CASRRDGGLLTEAFF
>TRBV6-2/TRBV6-3|TRBJ2-4|.|many
TGTGCCAGCAGTTACTCTAAAACCCACGACTTAGCCAAAAACATTCAGTACTTC
CASSYSKTHDLAKNIQYF
>TRBV20-1|TRBJ2-1|TRBD2|many
TGCAGTGCGGATGCGCTAGCGGGGTGGTACAATGAGCAGTTCTTC
CSADALAGWYNEQFF
>TRBV12-3/TRBV12-4|TRBJ2-5|TRBD1|many
TGTGCCAGCAGGGGACAGGGTTTAGGGACCCAGTACTTC
CASRGQGLGTQYF
>TRBV6-6|TRBJ1-3|.|few
TGTGCCACCTCACGCGGAAACACCATATATTTT
CATSRGNTIYF
>TRBV12-3/TRBV12-4|TRBJ2-5|.|few
TGTGCCAGCAGTTTACGGCAGGGCCCCTCTGGGACCCAGTACTTC
CASSLRQGPSGTQYF
>TRBV29-1|TRBJ2-7|TRBD1|many
TGCAGCGCCGCCCTGTCGACAGGGGGCGAGCAGTACTTC
CSAALSTGGEQYF
>TRBV29-1|TRBJ2-3|.|.
TGCAGCGTTGAAGGAGGGGCCGGCGGAGATACGCAGTATTTT
CSVEGGAGGDTQYF
>TRBV5-4|TRBJ2-7|.|few
TGTGCCAGCAGCTTGGAAGTAACAGGGTACGAGCAGTACTTC
CASSLEVTGYEQYF
>TRBV5-1|TRBJ2-2|TRBD2|many
TGCGCCAGCAGCTTGGCCAGCGGGGAGGTCGGGGAGCTGTTTTTT
CASSLASGEVGELFF
>TRBV4-2|TRBJ2-6|.|.
TGTGCCAGCAGCCAAGGGTCCAAAGGGTTCTCTGGGGCCAACGTCCTGACTTTC
CASSQGSKGFSGANVLTF
>TRBV10-3|TRBJ1-5|.|many
TGTGCCATCACCTCCGACAGAAATCAGCCCCAGCATTTT
CAITSDRNQPQHF
>TRBV2|TRBJ2-1|TRBD2|few
TGTGCCTTCAGAGCCCACTTCAGCGGGGGGTTCTCCTACAATGAGCAGTTCTTC
CAFRAHFSGGFSYNEQFF
>TRBV7-2|TRBJ2-6|.|.
TGTGCCAGCACCCCTTTGGCCTCCGGGGCCAACGTCCTGACTTTC
CASTPLASGANVLTF
>TRBV5-1|TRBJ2-1|.|many
TGCGCCAGCAGCCAACTACAGGACCCCTACAATGAGCAGTTCTTC
CASSQLQDPYNEQFF
>TRBV10-3|TRBJ2-3|.|many
TGTGCCATCAGTGATTTTAGGGGAGATACGCAGTATTTT
CAISDFRGDTQYF
>TRBV6-2/TRBV6-3|TRBJ2-5|.|.
TGTGCCAGCAGTTACCGGGAGACCGAGTACTTC
CASSYRETEYF
>TRBV30|TRBJ1-5|.|few
TGTGCCTGGAGTAAACAGCAAAATCAGCCCCAGCATTTT
CAWSKQQNQPQHF
>TRBV7-3|TRBJ2-1|.|many
TGTGCCAGCGGCTTAGGGGGGACTACCGACAATGAGCAGTTCTTC
CASGLGGTTDNEQFF
>TRBV6-5|TRBJ2-6|.|many
TGTGCCAGCAGTTCCGGTGGCTCTGGGGCCAACGTCCTGACTTTC
CASSSGGSGANVLTF
>TRBV7-2|TRBJ2-7|TRBD1|many
TGTGCCAGCAGCTTCCGACAGGGTTATGACTACGAGCAGTACTTC
CASSFRQGYDYEQYF
>TRBV4-1|TRBJ2-7|.|many
TGCGCCAGCAGCCAAGGGAGGGGGAACCGCCACGAGCAGTACTTC
CASSQGRGNRHEQYF
>TRBV5-1|TRBJ2-3|TRBD1|few
TGCGCCAGCAGACAGGGGGCTGAAGGAGATACGCAGTATTTT
CASRQGAEGDTQYF